The subject of this entry is one TCR beta chain. This CDR3 comprises 17 residues. V lost 2 bases to trimming and J lost 8 bases; unmatched junction nucleotides: 10. Germline values: CDR1 SGHDT, CDR2 YYEEEE. The data originate from a study of blood T cell repertoires in COVID-19. Study details: Acute and convalescent COVID-19 samples came from the United States, Italy and Spain. Sources were T cells, B-cell-depleted T cells, or PBMCs; the material itself was cDNA or gDNA.

TCRdb's copy holds only in-frame clones and misses some; the assay was immunoSEQ multiplex PCR. Of some 300,000 clones detected, under 90% appear once; the ten largest clones hold roughly 2.9%. The chain carries TRBV5-6 and TRBJ1-4, with TRBD1 identical over 12 bases. The sequence came from a woman in her 50s who had been exposed to COVID-19. The specimen sequenced was PBMCs or T cells enriched from blood (not recorded which). In nucleotides, the CDR3 is TGTGCCAGCAGCTTACCGGGACAGGGGGCGCCTAGAGAAAAACTGTTTTTT. This encodes CASSLPGQGAPREKLFF.